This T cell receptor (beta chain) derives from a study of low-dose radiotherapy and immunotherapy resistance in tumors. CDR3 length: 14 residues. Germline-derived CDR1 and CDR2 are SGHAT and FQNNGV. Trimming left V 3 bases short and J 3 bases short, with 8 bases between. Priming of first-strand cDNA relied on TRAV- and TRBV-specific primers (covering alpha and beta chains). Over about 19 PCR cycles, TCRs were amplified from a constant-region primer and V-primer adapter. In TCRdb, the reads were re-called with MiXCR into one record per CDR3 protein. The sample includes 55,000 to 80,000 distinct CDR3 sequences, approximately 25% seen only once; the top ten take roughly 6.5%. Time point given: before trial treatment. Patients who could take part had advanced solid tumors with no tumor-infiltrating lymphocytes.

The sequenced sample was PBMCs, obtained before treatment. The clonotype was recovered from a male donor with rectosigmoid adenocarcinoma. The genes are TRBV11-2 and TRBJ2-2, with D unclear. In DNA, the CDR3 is TGTGCCAGCAGCTTTGGCCGGGACACCGGGGAGCTGTTTTTT. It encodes CASSFGRDTGELFF.